This passage covers 27 T cell receptor beta chains from one sample sequenced in a study of blood T cell repertoires in COVID-19. Libraries were prepared by immunoSEQ multiplex PCR; TCRdb keeps only in-frame clonotypes and omits some of them. The sample lists around 140,000 clones, 65% to 85% occurring once. Sample: peripheral blood. The receptor set was obtained from a man aged 25-40 years with COVID-19, enrolled during active disease.

This clone turned up a few times. As DNA, the CDR3 is TGTGCCAGCAGTGACTCCTTCAGAGGGCCCGATACGCAGTATTTT. Translation gives CASSDSFRGPDTQYF. The V gene is TRBV6-4, the J gene TRBJ2-3; a possible D gene is TRBD2 (5 bases). This CDR3 comprises 15 residues. Germline V gene data show CDR1 as MRHNA and CDR2 as SNTAGT. V lost 0 bases and J lost 6, with 13 bases in between.

This chain connects TRBV21-1 to TRBJ2-2; the table's D call of TRBD2 was not tested on the DNA. TRBV21-1 counts as a pseudogene. There are 15 residues in the CDR3. The CDR3 loop reads CASSKEGGAGRELFF. The CDR3 nucleotides are TGTGCCAGCAGCAAAGAGGGGGGAGCGGGACGGGAGCTGTTTTTT.

This chain connects TRBV27 to TRBJ1-6; D is unresolved. The CDR3 has 17 amino acids. V gave up 1 base and J gave up 10 bases, with 20 bases separating them. Germline CDR1 is MNHEY and CDR2 is SMNVEV (reference sequence). The CDR3 loop reads CASSLLASGGLWSPLHF. The CDR3 DNA is TGTGCCAGCAGTTTATTAGCGTCCGGCGGCCTCTGGTCACCCCTCCACTTT.

The gene calls are TRBV7-9 and TRBJ1-4; a weak D match, TRBD1 (6 bases). The CDR3 consists of 14 residues. Germline lookup yields CDR1 SEHNR and CDR2 FQNEAQ (reference sequence). V lost 1 base and J lost 9, with 12 bases in between. CDR3 DNA sequence: TGTGCCAGCAGCTTAGGGCAGGGGACGAAAAAACTGTTTTTT. Translated: CASSLGQGTKKLFF. The full variable domain, rest sourced from reference TRBV7-9 and TRBJ1-4, is DTGVSQNPRHKITKRGQNVTFRCDPISEHNRLYWYRQTLGQGPEFLTYFQNEAQLEKSRLLSDRFSAERPKGSFSTLEIQRTEQGDSAMYLCASSLGQGTKKLFFGSGTQLSVL.

The gene calls are TRBV28 and TRBJ1-2, with unresolved D. This CDR3 region has 14 residues. Germline CDR1 and CDR2: MDHEN and SYDVKM. V was trimmed by 2 bases and J by 4 bases, leaving 11 bases between them. The CDR3 DNA is TGTGCCAGCAGTTTACAGCAGGTCACCTATGGCTACACCTTC. As protein: CASSLQQVTYGYTF.

The gene calls are TRBV7-8 and TRBJ1-5; 7 bases match TRBD1. CDR3 length: 16 residues. The V segment lost 2 bases and the J segment 4 bases; nucleotides outside the gene matches: 8. CDR1 is SGHVS, CDR2 FQNEAQ, per germline. Here the CDR3 reads CASSLRDSTINQPQHF. The CDR3 bases are TGTGCCAGCAGCTTAAGGGACAGCACAATTAATCAGCCCCAGCATTTT.

The table lists this clone with a few counts. The chain joins TRBV4-3 to TRBJ2-7, with 10 bases aligning to TRBD1. The CDR3 length is 16 residues. Germline V lookup: CDR1 LGHNA, CDR2 YSLEER. V trimming: 0 bases; J trimming: 1 base; junction bases outside the gene matches: 3. CDR3 nucleotides: TGCGCCAGCAGCCAAGAATCGGGACAGGGGTCCTACGAGCAGTACTTC. It encodes CASSQESGQGSYEQYF.

V usage is TRBV2 and J usage is TRBJ2-3, with D maybe TRBD2 (6 bases). The CDR3 has 13 residues. Trimming pared 7 bases from V and 0 bases from J, leaving 8 bases between. CDR1 and CDR2 (germline): SNHLY, FYNNEI. Written as DNA, the CDR3 is TGTGCCAGCACGGAGGGAAGCACAGATACGCAGTATTTT. Translating it yields CASTEGSTDTQYF. Full variable domain (outside the CDR3, taken from reference TRBV2 and TRBJ2-3): EPEVTQTPSHQVTQMGQEVILRCVPISNHLYFYWYRQILGQKVEFLVSFYNNEISEKSEIFDDQFSVERPDGSNFTLKIRSTKLEDSAMYFCASTEGSTDTQYFGPGTRLTVL.

The chain is built from TRBV27 and TRBJ1-6, with D unclear. The CDR3 is made up of 15 amino acids. V lost 7 bases and J 10 bases, leaving 20 bases between the germline ends. Per germline, CDR1 MNHEY and CDR2 SMNVEV (reference sequence). The CDR3: CASTLGTSGRSPLHF. CDR3 nucleotides: TGTGCCAGCACCCTAGGTACCAGCGGTCGGTCACCCCTCCACTTT.

The V gene is TRBV7-9, the J gene TRBJ2-1, with D perhaps matching TRBD2 (6 bases). The V gene lost 6 bases and the J gene lost 8 bases, with 17 bases spanning the gap. Germline loops: CDR1 SEHNR, CDR2 FQNEAQ (reference sequence). The CDR3 is 14 residues long. CDR3 bases: TGTGCCAGCAGTCCCATTCGGGGGAACCATGAGCAGTTCTTC. This sequence encodes CASSPIRGNHEQFF.

The J gene is TRBJ1-1, the V gene TRBV7-9; D uncertain. Germline loops: CDR1 SEHNR, CDR2 FQNEAQ (reference sequence). Trimming cost V 1 base and J 4 bases, with 4 bases left between them. This CDR3 comprises 12 residues. CDR3 amino acids: CASSLGATEAFF. CDR3 nucleotide sequence: TGTGCCAGCAGCTTAGGGGCCACTGAAGCTTTCTTT.

The V call is TRBV6-2 or TRBV6-3, the J call TRBJ2-7; TRBD1 aligns across 8 bases. The V gene end was trimmed by 2 bases and the J gene end by 5 bases; junction bases not matched to a gene: 8. This CDR3 has 15 amino acids. Germline V lookup: CDR1 MNHEY, CDR2 SVGEGT. The CDR3 region has the DNA TGTGCCAGCAGTTACCCGGACAGGGCGAGACACGAGCAGTACTTC. Translated: CASSYPDRARHEQYF.

The gene calls are TRBV28 and TRBJ2-3, with a weak D call TRBD2 (6 bases). The CDR3 consists of 13 residues. V dropped 8 bases and J dropped 5 bases, with 14 bases sitting between them. The V gene's germline CDR1 is MDHEN and CDR2 SYDVKM. The CDR3 DNA sequence: TGTGCCAGCTATCGGGCCGGGAGAGATACGCAGTATTTT. Protein: CASYRAGRDTQYF.

V and J are TRBV9 and TRBJ2-1; 8 bases line up with TRBD2. V lost 0 bases to trimming and J lost 9 bases; unmatched junction nucleotides: 11. Germline CDR1 reads SGDLS; CDR2 reads YYNGEE. The CDR3 contains 16 residues. The CDR3 is CASSVEMGLVSLEQFF. Here the CDR3 DNA reads TGTGCCAGCAGCGTAGAAATGGGACTAGTTAGCCTTGAGCAGTTCTTC.

V and J are TRBV2 and TRBJ1-5; TRBD1 might be the D (5 bases). Trimming shortened V by 3 bases and J by 9 bases, and 12 bases separated the two germline ends. Germline CDR1 reads SNHLY; CDR2 reads FYNNEI. The CDR3 length is 13 residues. The CDR3 sequence: CASSDSGWGPQHF. In DNA, the CDR3 is TGTGCCAGCAGTGATTCAGGGTGGGGGCCCCAGCATTTT.

The chain uses TRBV6-2 or TRBV6-3 and TRBJ2-2, with D maybe TRBD1 (5 bases). Germline V lookup: CDR1 MNHEY, CDR2 SVGEGT. With 6 bases removed from V and 1 base from J, the gap between germline ends came to 12 bases. The CDR3 runs to 15 residues. CDR3 DNA sequence: TGTGCCAGCAGCCCTCTCACAGGGAACACCGGGGAGCTGTTTTTT. Protein product: CASSPLTGNTGELFF.

The rearrangement joins TRBV4-1 to TRBJ1-2; a weak D match, TRBD1 (6 bases). The CDR3 loop spans 15 amino acids. Trimming removed 0 bases at V and 4 bases at J, with 12 bases between. Germline values: CDR1 MGHRA, CDR2 YSYEKL. CDR3: CASSQDNNRVYGYTF. In DNA, the CDR3 is TGCGCCAGCAGCCAAGATAACAACAGGGTCTATGGCTACACCTTC.

The genes are TRBV6-6 and TRBJ2-1; 7 bases map to TRBD1. The germline CDR1 and CDR2 sequences are MNHNY and SVGAGI (reference sequence). J gave up 7 bases and V 4 bases, and 10 bases lay outside the gene matches. The CDR3 covers 15 residues. The CDR3 loop is CASSSQGIGGNEQFF. Here the CDR3 DNA reads TGTGCCAGCAGTTCACAGGGGATCGGTGGAAATGAGCAGTTCTTC.

The chain joins TRBV5-5 to TRBJ2-3; D call uncertain. Germline-derived CDR1 and CDR2 are SGHKS and YYEKEE (reference sequence). Trimming stripped 0 bases from V and 6 bases from J, with 14 bases between. This CDR3 is built from 15 residues. The CDR3 loop reads CASSLGRIRVDTQYF. CDR3 nucleotides: TGTGCCAGCAGCTTGGGACGGATACGGGTTGATACGCAGTATTTT.

This clone was recorded only once. This sequence joins TRBV9 and TRBJ2-3, with a weak D call TRBD2 (6 bases). V was clipped by 3 bases and J by 3 bases, with 14 bases between them. Per germline, CDR1 SGDLS and CDR2 YYNGEE. The CDR3 sequence is 15 residues long. CDR3 coding DNA: TGTGCCAGCAGCGACCGGATGGCGGGGACAGATACGCAGTATTTT. It specifies CASSDRMAGTDTQYF.

The chain employs TRBV12-5 and TRBJ2-1; D may be TRBD1 (6 bases). The V gene lost 5 bases and the J gene lost 1 base, with 21 bases spanning the gap. The germline V gene has CDR1 LGHNT and CDR2 FRNRAP. The CDR3 covers 18 residues. The CDR3 reads CASGGKTGPFRSYNEQFF. CDR3 DNA sequence: TGTGCTAGTGGTGGTAAGACAGGCCCCTTCAGGTCCTACAATGAGCAGTTCTTC.

The genes are TRBV5-6 and TRBJ1-5; 7 nucleotides match TRBD1. Trimming at V came to 3 bases and at J to 4 bases, leaving 1 base not matched to a gene. Germline V gene sequence: CDR1 SGHDT, CDR2 YYEEEE. The CDR3 runs 13 residues. CDR3 sequence (DNA): TGTGCCAGCAGCTCGACAGGGAATCAGCCCCAGCATTTT. It yields the protein CASSSTGNQPQHF. The full variable domain, with the rest looked up from reference TRBV5-6 and TRBJ1-5, is DAGVTQSPTHLIKTRGQQVTLRCSPKSGHDTVSWYQQALGQGPQFIFQYYEEEERQRGNFPDRFSGHQFPNYSSELNVNALLLGDSALYLCASSSTGNQPQHFGDGTRLSIL.

J is TRBJ1-3 and V is TRBV5-4; D ambiguous. The CDR3 length is 12 residues. The germline V and J ends were trimmed by 0 bases and 4 bases, with 2 bases remaining between them. Germline assignment: CDR1 SGHNT and CDR2 YYREEE (reference sequence). Written as DNA, the CDR3 is TGTGCCAGCAGCTTGGCAGGAAACACCATATATTTT. Translating gives CASSLAGNTIYF.

This clone turned up a few times. This chain uses TRBV6-2 or TRBV6-3 with TRBJ1-5; the match to TRBD1 covers 8 bases. Losses at the gene ends were 3 bases for V and 6 bases for J; bases not matched to a gene: 10. This CDR3 is 16 amino acids long. Germline-derived CDR1 and CDR2 are MNHEY and SVGEGT. The DNA of the CDR3 is TGTGCCAGCAGTTATGGGGGGGACAGGAGGGTTCAGCCCCAGCATTTT. It codes for CASSYGGDRRVQPQHF.

This chain connects TRBV9 to TRBJ1-6; D perhaps matches TRBD1 (6 bases). The V end lost 5 bases, the J end lost 7 bases, and 13 bases lay between the germline ends. Per the germline V gene, CDR1 is SGDLS and CDR2 is YYNGEE. The CDR3 sequence is 14 residues long. The CDR3 here is CASREDRLNSPLHF. Here the CDR3 DNA reads TGTGCCAGCAGGGAGGACAGATTAAATTCACCCCTCCACTTT.

The CDR3 sequence is CASSAEPNTGELFF. As DNA, the CDR3 is TGTGCCAGTAGCGCGGAGCCGAACACCGGGGAGCTGTTTTTT. The chain joins TRBV19 to TRBJ2-2; D unclear. The CDR3 is 14 residues long. The V gene lost 6 bases and the J gene lost 0 bases, with 8 bases spanning the gap. Germline CDR1 is LNHDA and CDR2 is SQIVND (reference sequence).

This sequence joins TRBV9 and TRBJ1-1, with a possible D match to TRBD1 (6 bases). Trimming removed 2 bases at V and 11 bases at J, with 16 bases between. This CDR3 is 13 amino acids long. Germline CDR1 SGDLS, CDR2 YYNGEE. The CDR3 spells CASSVGSGVEAFF. The CDR3 DNA sequence: TGTGCCAGCAGCGTCGGGTCAGGGGTAGAGGCTTTCTTT.